The 8 T cell receptor beta chains below all came from one sample that was sequenced in a study of shared clonotypes between healthy human individuals. CD45RO-negative CD8 cells positively selected for CCR7 made up the naive population, which excluded terminally differentiated effector memory CD45RA+ cells. The table came from immunoSEQ multiplex PCR; TCRdb's copy has only in-frame clones and leaves some out. The sample has about 2.1 million clones; over 85% are singletons. Sequencing used naive CD8+ T cells from PBMCs. The source is a man between 18 and 29 years old in good health. Some clones in this sample may be carry-over from other donors' samples.

The CDR3 nucleotides read TGTGCCAGCAGCTTAGGGGGGAGTAGGTACAATGAGCAGTTCTTC. Amino acid sequence: CASSLGGSRYNEQFF. V is TRBV7-2 and J is TRBJ2-1; D tentatively reads TRBD1 or TRBD2 (5 bases each). In germline, CDR1 is SGHTA, CDR2 FQGNSA. There are 15 residues in the CDR3. V lost 1 base and J 4 bases, leaving 11 bases between the germline ends.

The chain uses TRBV5-6 and TRBJ2-3, with D tentatively TRBD2 (5 bases). The V end was cut by 3 bases, the J end by 0 bases, with 14 bases between. CDR1 is SGHDT, CDR2 YYEEEE, per germline. This CDR3 has 16 residues. The CDR3 nucleotides are TGTGCCAGCAGCTGGGTGGAAACGGGGAGCACAGATACGCAGTATTTT. Translation: CASSWVETGSTDTQYF.

The rearrangement links TRBV5-4 to TRBJ2-7; 7 bases fit TRBD1. This CDR3 region has 13 residues. Trimming removed 4 bases from V and 4 bases from J; junction bases left unmatched: 5. Per the germline V gene, CDR1 is SGHNT and CDR2 is YYREEE (reference sequence). CDR3 loop: CASSGDSAYEQYF. The CDR3 nucleotides are TGTGCCAGCAGCGGGGACAGCGCGTACGAGCAGTACTTC.

This sequence joins TRBV27 and TRBJ1-4; tentative D call: TRBD1 (5 bases). Trimming took off 6 bases at V and 7 bases at J, with 18 bases between the two ends. CDR1 and CDR2 from the germline V gene are MNHEY and SMNVEV (reference sequence). This CDR3 is 15 amino acids long. The CDR3 here is CASSARGEESEKLFF. In DNA form, the CDR3 reads TGTGCCAGCAGCGCGAGAGGGGAGGAGAGTGAAAAACTGTTTTTT. Filled out from reference TRBV27 and TRBJ1-4, the complete variable domain reads EAQVTQNPRYLITVTGKKLTVTCSQNMNHEYMSWYRQDPGLGLRQIYYSMNVEVTDKGDVPEGYKVSRKEKRNFPLILESPSPNQTSLYFCASSARGEESEKLFFGSGTQLSVL.

The gene calls are TRBV5-5 and TRBJ1-5; D is ambiguous. Germline V gene sequence: CDR1 SGHKS, CDR2 YYEKEE (reference sequence). With 4 bases removed from V and 6 bases from J, the gap between germline ends came to 11 bases. The CDR3 contains 13 residues. The chain's CDR3 is CASSQHRSQPQHF. CDR3 nucleotides: TGTGCCAGCAGCCAACATAGGAGTCAGCCCCAGCATTTT.

Comment on this clone: At the DNA level, this CDR3 is encoded by other sequences in the same sample as well. J is TRBJ2-7 and V is TRBV7-9, with D uncertain. This CDR3 contains 11 residues. Germline CDR1 is SEHNR and CDR2 is FQNEAQ (reference sequence). V was shortened by 1 base and J by 5 bases, with 3 bases between the two germline ends. The CDR3 loop is CASSLGDEQYF. In DNA form, the CDR3 reads TGTGCCAGCAGCTTAGGTGACGAGCAGTACTTC.

This rearrangement joins TRBV27 to TRBJ2-3; 11 bases fit TRBD2. Germline V gene data show CDR1 as MNHEY and CDR2 as SMNVEV (reference sequence). The junction had 11 bases not matched to a gene; V was cut back by 5 bases and J by 4 bases. This CDR3 comprises 17 residues. The CDR3 DNA sequence: TGTGCCAGCAGTCCATTACGTCTAGCGGGAGGTCCAGATACGCAGTATTTT. The encoded protein is CASSPLRLAGGPDTQYF.

V usage is TRBV30 and J usage is TRBJ1-6; the D gene is possibly TRBD1 (5 bases). Per germline, CDR1 GTSNPN and CDR2 SVGIG (reference sequence). The CDR3 contains 13 residues. The V and J ends lost 5 bases and 3 bases respectively, with 8 bases between them. In nucleotides, the CDR3 is TGTGCCTGGGACAGCTTCTATAATTCACCCCTCCACTTT. This codes for CAWDSFYNSPLHF. Combining the CDR3 with reference TRBV30 and TRBJ1-6 gives the whole variable domain SQTIHQWPATLVQPVGSPLSLECTVEGTSNPNLYWYRQAAGRGLQLLFYSVGIGQISSEVPQNLSASRPQDRQFILSSKKLLLSDSGFYLCAWDSFYNSPLHFGNGTRLTVT.